The rows below give T cell receptor beta chains drawn from one sample of a study of memory CD4+ T cells and cytomegalovirus serostatus. Generated by immunoSEQ multiplex PCR, the TCRdb table keeps only in-frame clones and is missing some. This table has tens of thousands of clones, 65% to 80% appearing once. Sequenced sample: memory CD4+ T cells from blood. These receptors originate from an adult in good health and CMV-seronegative. Both conserved end residues are trimmed from each CDR3. Rows give clone size only sometimes, using once, few, many, or a class for an expanded clone.

clone size: -
J gene: TRBJ2-7
V gene: TRBV6-5
CDR3 length: 10
CDR3 protein: ASSPGRYEQY

clone size: -
J gene: TRBJ1-3
V gene: TRBV7-6
CDR3 length: 13
CDR3 protein: ASSEDGGSGNTIY

clone size: medium-sized
J gene: TRBJ1-1
V gene: TRBV28
CDR3 length: 12
CDR3 protein: ASSLSQVNTEAF

clone size: -
J gene: TRBJ1-6
V gene: TRBV25-1
CDR3 length: 16
CDR3 protein: ASSKVSGTGLRTSPLH

clone size: -
J gene: TRBJ2-3
V gene: TRBV18
CDR3 length: 13
CDR3 protein: ASSPVPSDTDTQY

clone size: -
J gene: TRBJ1-4
V gene: TRBV2
CDR3 length: 11
CDR3 protein: ASRIDRFEKLF

clone size: -
J gene: TRBJ2-1
V gene: TRBV27
CDR3 length: 11
CDR3 protein: ASRPLARNEQF

clone size: -
J gene: TRBJ1-2
V gene: TRBV7-6
CDR3 length: 13
CDR3 protein: ASSTLGGGGGGYT

clone size: -
J gene: TRBJ1-1
V gene: TRBV5-1
CDR3 length: 12
CDR3 protein: ASSLGGRESEAF

clone size: -
J gene: TRBJ1-2
V gene: TRBV5-1
CDR3 length: 11
CDR3 protein: ASSLPGEEGYT

clone size: -
J gene: TRBJ2-1
V gene: TRBV11-2
CDR3 length: 13
CDR3 protein: ASTSTSGGYNEQF

clone size: -
J gene: TRBJ2-1
V gene: TRBV5-1
CDR3 length: 15
CDR3 protein: ASSWPVGAKEGNEQF

clone size: -
J gene: TRBJ1-3
V gene: TRBV27
CDR3 length: 12
CDR3 protein: ASSFGNSGNTIY

clone size: -
J gene: TRBJ2-1
V gene: TRBV5-1
CDR3 length: 14
CDR3 protein: ASSLGSSGVLNEQF

clone size: -
J gene: TRBJ2-2
V gene: TRBV7-2
CDR3 length: 12
CDR3 protein: ASSSRAWIGELF

clone size: -
J gene: TRBJ2-6
V gene: TRBV4-1
CDR3 length: 13
CDR3 protein: ASSQAGGLANVLT

clone size: -
J gene: TRBJ2-5
V gene: TRBV5-5
CDR3 length: 9
CDR3 protein: ASSPAGTQY

clone size: -
J gene: TRBJ2-7
V gene: TRBV9
CDR3 length: 14
CDR3 protein: ASSDVPGRRLGEQY

clone size: -
J gene: TRBJ1-1
V gene: TRBV6-6
CDR3 length: 12
CDR3 protein: AIRTTGIAAEAF

clone size: once
J gene: TRBJ2-5
V gene: TRBV6-1
CDR3 length: 14
CDR3 protein: ASSEVWQGTEETQY

clone size: -
J gene: TRBJ2-1
V gene: TRBV7-2
CDR3 length: 13
CDR3 protein: ASSLVLSGPNEQF

clone size: once
J gene: TRBJ2-7
V gene: TRBV7-2
CDR3 length: 15
CDR3 protein: ASKGKLTSGGLYEQY

clone size: -
J gene: TRBJ2-2
V gene: TRBV11-3
CDR3 length: 11
CDR3 protein: ASSLVAGGELF

clone size: -
J gene: TRBJ1-2
V gene: TRBV19
CDR3 length: 12
CDR3 protein: ASSPGQGGYGYT

clone size: -
J gene: TRBJ2-7
V gene: TRBV6-5
CDR3 length: 13
CDR3 protein: ASSYSIRGPYEQY

clone size: -
J gene: TRBJ1-1
V gene: TRBV5-1
CDR3 length: 11
CDR3 protein: ASSLGMNTEAF

clone size: -
J gene: TRBJ2-1
V gene: TRBV5-1
CDR3 length: 14
CDR3 protein: ASSISGGAIAGEQF

clone size: -
J gene: TRBJ2-7
V gene: TRBV5-6
CDR3 length: 14
CDR3 protein: ASSSQPGTGASEQY

clone size: -
J gene: TRBJ1-1
V gene: TRBV7-2
CDR3 length: 12
CDR3 protein: ASSQPTGQSEAF

clone size: few
J gene: TRBJ1-2
V gene: TRBV9
CDR3 length: 12
CDR3 protein: ASSIQTGDYGYT

clone size: once
J gene: TRBJ2-7
V gene: TRBV19
CDR3 length: 11
CDR3 protein: ASSRGLAYEQY

clone size: -
J gene: TRBJ2-2
V gene: TRBV5-1
CDR3 length: 13
CDR3 protein: ASRRTGARTGELF

clone size: -
J gene: TRBJ1-1
V gene: TRBV28
CDR3 length: 12
CDR3 protein: ASSSRPGQRKAF

clone size: -
J gene: TRBJ2-2
V gene: TRBV18
CDR3 length: 20
CDR3 protein: ASSLQILGLRTEALNTGELF

clone size: -
J gene: TRBJ1-3
V gene: TRBV19
CDR3 length: 16
CDR3 protein: ASSIDARVGNSGNTIY

clone size: -
J gene: TRBJ2-7
V gene: TRBV27
CDR3 length: 13
CDR3 protein: ASSRRPGQGYEQY

clone size: -
J gene: TRBJ1-1
V gene: TRBV19
CDR3 length: 11
CDR3 protein: ASNRRENTEAF

clone size: -
J gene: TRBJ1-5
V gene: TRBV18
CDR3 length: 12
CDR3 protein: ASSGDGENQPQH

clone size: -
J gene: TRBJ1-6
V gene: TRBV6-1
CDR3 length: 12
CDR3 protein: ASSGSSYNSPLH

clone size: medium-sized
J gene: TRBJ1-5
V gene: TRBV20-1
CDR3 length: 9
CDR3 protein: SAQGNQPQH

clone size: -
J gene: TRBJ2-7
V gene: TRBV7-2
CDR3 length: 15
CDR3 protein: ASSPRGSGGRGYEQY

clone size: -
J gene: TRBJ2-5
V gene: TRBV5-4
CDR3 length: 13
CDR3 protein: ASSLAAESFGTQY

clone size: -
J gene: TRBJ2-1
V gene: TRBV29-1
CDR3 length: 11
CDR3 protein: SVEFPKSNEQF

clone size: -
J gene: TRBJ1-1
V gene: TRBV5-1
CDR3 length: 12
CDR3 protein: ASSSAPGWTEAF

clone size: -
J gene: TRBJ2-7
V gene: TRBV30
CDR3 length: 11
CDR3 protein: AWSARADNEQY

clone size: few
J gene: TRBJ1-1
V gene: TRBV29-1
CDR3 length: 11
CDR3 protein: SVVKSQGTEAF

clone size: -
J gene: TRBJ1-4
V gene: TRBV11-2
CDR3 length: 13
CDR3 protein: ASSFSGNTHEKLF